This T cell receptor beta chain is drawn from a study of T-cell memory formation after mild COVID-19. The V end lost 3 bases, the J end lost 2 bases, and 14 bases lay between the germline ends. The CDR3 extends over 16 amino acids. Germline lookup yields CDR1 LNHDA and CDR2 SQIVND (reference sequence). This clonotype appeared a few times. TCRdb called the 5' RACE reads again in MiXCR, with one record for every CDR3 protein. The table shows 500,000 to 600,000 distinct CDR3 sequences, with around 17% occurring only once. The sequencing sample was made of PBMCs or a T cell subset sorted from them (not recorded which). This sequence was found in an adult woman who had mild COVID-19 (a few samples of this study predate the infection). Cell type and time point are not known. The V gene is TRBV19, the J gene TRBJ1-5; D call uncertain. This CDR3 reads CASSIKRDLGNQPQHF. Written as DNA, the CDR3 is TGTGCCAGTAGTATCAAACGGGATTTGGGCAATCAGCCCCAGCATTTT.